This T cell receptor (beta chain) emerged from a study of T cells in Graves' hyperthyroidism and ophthalmopathy. At the level of the study: Before treatment of any kind, peripheral blood was taken at initial diagnosis.

Regarding this clonotype: Its target is not known. With a much larger clone just one base away, this may be a read error.

Amplification of TCR beta CDR3 regions used RNA as the template. First-round RT-PCR of the TCR CDR3 relied on the HTBI primer set. A single record per CDR3 protein comes from TCRdb applying MiXCR to the multiplex PCR reads. There are 700,000 to 850,000 distinct CDR3 sequences in the sample; 30% to 40% occur only once, and approximately 31% lies in the top ten. Study-level results: Among thyroid clonotypes expanded above 0.001, most also appeared in blood.

Sequencing input: blood. The sequence derives from a woman aged 40 to 50 with Graves' hyperthyroidism.

In DNA form, the CDR3 reads TGTGCCAGCAGTCTGGACAGTCGGAGCACCGGGGAGCTGTTTTTT. This translates into CASSLDSRSTGELFF. The rearrangement links TRBV12-3 or TRBV12-4 to TRBJ2-2; perhaps TRBD1 as D (6 bases). The CDR3 has 15 residues. Trimming pared 5 bases from V and 4 bases from J, leaving 14 bases between.